In this sample, the clone carrying this T cell receptor (beta chain) turned up a few times. Its target is unknown. MiXCR was run by TCRdb on the reads, yielding one entry per CDR3 protein. Among about 770,000 distinct CDR3 sequences listed, around 29% were seen once. This sample was taken from a study of T cell repertoires in cytomegalovirus infection. The overall study: CMV infection and matching HLA type were both indicated by public TCR beta signatures.

In germline, CDR1 is WSHSY, CDR2 SAAADI. V shed 4 bases and J shed 0 bases, with 10 bases lying between them. This CDR3 is 14 amino acids long. The sequencing used cultured CD8+ T cells from PBMCs, collected from culture after CMV antigen stimulation. The clonotype originates from a human donor in good health (CMV status not recorded). Some clones in this sample may be carry-over from other donors' samples. V and J are TRBV10-2 and TRBJ2-7; D is unresolved. CDR3 in DNA: TGCGCCAGCAGTGTGACATTTCGCTCCTACGAGCAGTACTTC. This encodes CASSVTFRSYEQYF.